The source of this T cell receptor beta chain is a study of memory CD8 T cells in hepatitis C reinfection. Study-wide background: Between 55 and 20 weeks before reinfection detection, pre-reinfection samples were drawn. NS5B-2841 was targeted by two other double resolvers. In a couple of donors, CD127- and CD127+ tetramer+ CD8 T cells were sorted separately.

V gave up 0 bases and J gave up 5 bases, with 16 bases separating them. This CDR3 contains 16 residues. Per the germline V gene, CDR1 is MGHRA and CDR2 is YSYEKL. This table comes from immunoSEQ multiplex PCR, and its TCRdb copy is limited to in-frame clones, with some not included. This sample carries 120 or so clones, approximately 70% of them seen once, and the ten largest clones take 36%. Time point in this sample: pre-reinfection, 55 to 20 weeks before reinfection detection. No in vitro expansion preceded TCR sequencing of the sorted cells. What was sequenced was HCV tetramer-positive CD8+ T cells sorted from blood. V and J are TRBV4-1 and TRBJ2-5; D is possibly TRBD2 (6 bases). The receptor comes from a woman aged 25 to 39 with hepatitis C virus infection. The CDR3 protein is CASSQEGGVPRETQYF. CDR3 nucleotides: TGCGCCAGCAGCCAAGAAGGAGGGGTTCCGCGGGAGACCCAGTACTTC.